This TCR beta chain was sequenced in a study of T cell clones after liver transplantation. In the study overall: Subjects received no induction therapy and standard immunosuppression until randomization at 12-24 months post-transplant.

Study-level results: Migration into the graft, not deletion, may explain lost graft donor-reactive T cells.

Trimming took 5 bases from V and 4 from J, leaving 12 bases between them. The CDR3 consists of 14 residues. CDR1 is MNHNS and CDR2 is SASEGT in the germline V gene. A few counts support this clone. The antigen remains undetermined. Assay: immunoSEQ multiplex PCR; the TCRdb copy retains only in-frame clones and omits some. This table holds 8,000 to 10,000 clones, around 72% found once. This material consisted of CD8+ T cells from blood, taken at the approximately 16-month timepoint. The TCR sequence derives from a human patient who received a liver transplant. Among the T cells, some may be from the graft donor. The chain employs TRBV6-1 and TRBJ2-1, with D perhaps TRBD2 (6 bases). CDR3 nucleotide sequence: TGTGCCAGCAGTTCCCGGGACTTTTACAATGAGCAGTTCTTC. It translates to CASSSRDFYNEQFF.